A selection of T cell receptor beta chains follows, all from one sample in a study of PD-1 blockade in classical Hodgkin lymphoma. Assay used: immunoSEQ multiplex PCR; TCRdb lists only in-frame clones, some missing. The sample yields more than 95,000 clones, approximately 89% seen once. The sample in question was peripheral blood mononuclear cells (PBMCs), obtained before the fourth cycle of nivolumab. The receptor source for this set is a human donor with classical Hodgkin lymphoma. The CDR3 runs from the conserved cysteine through the conserved F or W. The D gene is left open where the match is weak. Rows give clone size only sometimes, using once, few, many, or a class for an expanded clone.

D	V	size	J	CDR3	DNA
-	TRBV6-6	-	TRBJ2-1	CASSLPGETNYNEQFF	TGTGCCAGCAGTCTCCCAGGGGAGACCAACTACAATGAGCAGTTCTTC
TRBD1	TRBV6-1	-	TRBJ2-7	CASSELQGASEQYF	TGTGCCAGCAGTGAACTACAGGGGGCGTCGGAGCAGTACTTC
-	TRBV5-1	-	TRBJ2-1	CASSLGSVEQFF	TGCGCCAGCAGCTTGGGATCAGTTGAGCAGTTCTTC
-	TRBV5-4	-	TRBJ1-1	CASSLGAMWGDAEAFF	TGTGCCAGCAGCTTGGGGGCGATGTGGGGCGACGCTGAAGCTTTCTTT
TRBD2	TRBV7-2	-	TRBJ2-5	CASSPGRQETQYF	TGTGCCAGCAGCCCCGGGAGGCAAGAGACCCAGTACTTC
-	TRBV4-3	-	TRBJ2-2	CASSQEAQMSGWATGELFF	TGCGCCAGCAGCCAAGAAGCCCAAATGTCTGGGTGGGCCACCGGGGAGCTGTTTTTT
-	TRBV7-2	-	TRBJ1-2	CASMGGGYGYTF	TGTGCCAGCATGGGGGGCGGCTATGGCTACACCTTC
-	TRBV4-3	-	TRBJ2-2	CASSQDLFIGGGGTGELFF	TGCGCCAGCAGCCAAGATTTATTTATTGGAGGGGGAGGCACCGGGGAGCTGTTTTTT
TRBD2	TRBV10-1	-	TRBJ2-7	CASSGAGGTYEQYF	TGCGCCAGCAGTGGGGCGGGAGGCACCTACGAGCAGTACTTC
-	TRBV7-6	-	TRBJ1-3	CASSLEGRPGNTIYF	TGTGCCAGCAGCTTAGAGGGCAGGCCCGGAAACACCATATATTTT
-	TRBV4-2	-	TRBJ1-1	CASSPDLSGTEAFF	TGTGCCAGCAGTCCTGACCTCAGTGGCACTGAAGCTTTCTTT
TRBD1	TRBV25-1	-	TRBJ2-5	CASGGDRGRETQYF	TGTGCCAGCGGCGGGGACAGGGGCAGGGAGACCCAGTACTTC
TRBD2	TRBV2	-	TRBJ2-7	CASSEGTSVSRQYF	TGTGCCAGCAGTGAAGGGACTAGCGTGAGTAGGCAGTACTTC
-	TRBV11-2	-	TRBJ1-1	CASSPMDGPTTKAFF	TGTGCCAGCAGCCCAATGGACGGCCCTACCACGAAAGCTTTCTTT
TRBD1	TRBV19	-	TRBJ1-5	CASSRGDRGLQPQHF	TGTGCCAGTAGCAGGGGGGACAGGGGGCTCCAGCCCCAGCATTTT
TRBD1	TRBV15	-	TRBJ2-7	CATSRPDRAQVEQYF	TGTGCCACCAGCAGACCCGACAGGGCCCAGGTCGAGCAGTACTTC
TRBD1	TRBV4-3	-	TRBJ2-7	CASSQVVGQLYEQYF	TGCGCCAGCAGCCAAGTAGTGGGACAGCTTTACGAGCAGTACTTC
-	TRBV15	-	TRBJ2-1	CATSRDAGSEQFF	TGTGCCACCAGCAGAGACGCTGGAAGTGAGCAGTTCTTC
-	TRBV25-1	-	TRBJ2-7	CASRGRTEAPYEQYF	TGTGCCAGCAGGGGCAGAACAGAGGCTCCCTACGAGCAGTACTTC
-	TRBV18	-	TRBJ2-5	CASSPIQETQYF	TGTGCCAGCTCACCAATCCAAGAGACCCAGTACTTC
-	TRBV5-4	few	TRBJ1-2	CASRKNGGSYNYGYTF	TGTGCCAGCAGAAAAAACGGCGGCAGTTACAACTATGGCTACACCTTC
-	TRBV6-6	once	TRBJ2-7	CASSYNVRVSYEQYF	TGTGCCAGCAGTTATAATGTCAGGGTATCCTACGAGCAGTACTTC
-	TRBV4-3	-	TRBJ1-1	CASSLEGGEQAEAFF	TGCGCCAGCAGCCTCGAGGGAGGTGAACAGGCTGAAGCTTTCTTT
-	TRBV27	-	TRBJ2-7	CASSLLGGYEQYF	TGTGCCAGCAGTTTATTGGGGGGCTACGAGCAGTACTTC
TRBD2	TRBV7-9	-	TRBJ2-1	CASSFSGRAYNEQFF	TGTGCCAGCAGCTTTAGCGGGAGGGCCTACAATGAGCAGTTCTTC
TRBD2	TRBV4-1	-	TRBJ2-1	CASSQLGLAGDINEQFF	TGCGCCAGCAGCCAACTAGGACTAGCGGGAGATATAAATGAGCAGTTCTTC
TRBD1	TRBV10-3	-	TRBJ1-5	CAISEPGQGHGMKTKSNQPQHF	TGTGCCATCAGTGAGCCGGGACAGGGCCATGGCATGAAGACAAAGAGCAATCAGCCCCAGCATTTT
-	TRBV19	-	TRBJ2-1	CATSRTVHNEQFF	TGTGCCACATCCAGGACAGTACACAATGAGCAGTTCTTC
TRBD1	TRBV27	-	TRBJ1-5	CASSLGQGNNQPQHF	TGTGCCAGCAGTTTGGGACAGGGGAACAATCAGCCCCAGCATTTT
-	TRBV25-1	-	TRBJ2-2	CASSDQVNTGELFF	TGTGCCAGCAGTGATCAAGTGAACACCGGGGAGCTGTTTTTT
TRBD2	TRBV18	-	TRBJ2-7	CASSPTGLAGGYEQYF	TGTGCCAGCTCACCCACGGGACTAGCGGGAGGCTACGAGCAGTACTTC
-	TRBV30	-	TRBJ2-1	CAWSDNNEQFF	TGTGCCTGGAGTGATAACAATGAGCAGTTCTTC
-	TRBV29-1	-	TRBJ2-1	CSVAFYYNEQFF	TGCAGCGTTGCGTTCTATTACAATGAGCAGTTCTTC
TRBD1	TRBV9	once	TRBJ2-7	CASSVGPGQTYEQYF	TGTGCCAGCAGCGTAGGGCCGGGACAGACCTACGAGCAGTACTTC
-	TRBV2	-	TRBJ1-5	CASNGPYSNQPQHF	TGTGCCAGCAACGGGCCCTATAGCAATCAGCCCCAGCATTTT
TRBD2	TRBV2	-	TRBJ2-3	CASRGLAGTDTQYF	TGTGCCAGCAGAGGACTAGCGGGCACAGATACGCAGTATTTT
-	TRBV14	once	TRBJ1-1	CASSQDFLGRQAFF	TGTGCCAGCAGCCAAGATTTTTTAGGGAGGCAAGCTTTCTTT
TRBD1	TRBV7-2	-	TRBJ2-7	CASSLRTGQGAYEQYF	TGTGCCAGCAGCTTAAGGACGGGACAGGGGGCATACGAGCAGTACTTC
-	TRBV7-9	-	TRBJ1-5	CASSGGALNQPQHF	TGTGCCAGCAGTGGAGGGGCTCTCAATCAGCCCCAGCATTTT
-	TRBV19	-	TRBJ2-2	CASSSTGISNTGELFF	TGTGCCAGTAGTTCCACCGGGATCTCGAACACCGGGGAGCTGTTTTTT
-	TRBV4-2	-	TRBJ1-2	CASSQDSASPYTF	TGTGCCAGCAGCCAAGATTCGGCCAGCCCGTATACCTTC
-	TRBV30	-	TRBJ2-3	CAWSVTRRTAASTDTQYF	TGTGCCTGGAGTGTGACCCGTAGGACGGCCGCTAGCACAGATACGCAGTATTTT